The 5 T cell receptor beta chains given below trace back to one sample, sequenced in a study of Ad26.COV2.S vaccination and SARS-CoV-2 variants. As for treatment: about 20 received Ad26.COV2.S at low or high dose, single or two shots; about 5 received placebo; per-sample allocation not given. After the first vaccine or placebo injection, samples were drawn on day 63. TCRdb keeps only in-frame clones here, not all; method: immunoSEQ multiplex PCR. The sample records hundreds of thousands of clones, roughly 90% being singletons. The sample was peripheral blood, taken in a trial of Ad26.COV2.S vaccine versus placebo. The source of these receptors is a person aged 18-60 years who received the Ad26.COV2.S COVID-19 vaccine or a placebo.

This clone occurred once. V and J are TRBV6-1 and TRBJ1-1, with D unclear. This CDR3 has 14 amino acids. Trimming removed 1 base from V and 4 bases from J, with 10 bases in between. Germline assignment: CDR1 MNHNS and CDR2 SASEGT. The CDR3, as DNA: TGTGCCAGCAGTGAAGAGTCATTGTCCACTGAAGCTTTCTTT. The encoded protein is CASSEESLSTEAFF.

The gene calls are TRBV6-6 and TRBJ2-7; TRBD2 agrees at 7 bases. Looked up from germline, CDR1 is MNHNY and CDR2 is SVGAGI (reference sequence). The J segment lost 6 bases and the V segment lost 7 bases, leaving 12 bases of the junction unmatched. This CDR3 contains 14 residues. CDR3 amino acids: CASTREVELGEQYF. In DNA, the CDR3 is TGTGCCAGCACCCGGGAGGTGGAATTAGGCGAGCAGTACTTC.

A word on this clone: This specimen includes other DNA sequences encoding the same CDR3. The CDR3 spells CASSLRGDTEAFF. CDR3 bases: TGTGCCAGCTCCCTAAGGGGAGACACTGAAGCTTTCTTT. The chain recombines TRBV18 with TRBJ1-1, with D perhaps matching TRBD1 (5 bases). The CDR3 is made up of 13 amino acids. Trimming left V 6 bases short and J 3 bases short, with 11 bases between. Per germline, CDR1 KGHSH and CDR2 LQKENI.

The V gene is TRBV27, the J gene TRBJ1-3; 7 bases align to TRBD1. The length of the CDR3 is 13 residues. The germline V gene encodes CDR1 MNHEY and CDR2 SMNVEV (reference sequence). The V segment lost 7 bases and the J segment 4 bases; nucleotides outside the gene matches: 4. The CDR3 region has the DNA TGTGCCAGCAAAGTCAGGGGGGGAAACACCATATATTTT. It translates to CASKVRGGNTIYF.

The chain links TRBV24-1 to TRBJ1-2; D not resolved. The germline gives CDR1 KGHDR, CDR2 SFDVKD. The CDR3 contains 15 residues. Trimming stripped 3 bases from V and 8 bases from J, with 18 bases between. DNA of the CDR3: TGTGCCACCAGTGATCCGTCGAGTGGAAAAGGGGGCTACACCTTC. Protein product: CATSDPSSGKGGYTF.